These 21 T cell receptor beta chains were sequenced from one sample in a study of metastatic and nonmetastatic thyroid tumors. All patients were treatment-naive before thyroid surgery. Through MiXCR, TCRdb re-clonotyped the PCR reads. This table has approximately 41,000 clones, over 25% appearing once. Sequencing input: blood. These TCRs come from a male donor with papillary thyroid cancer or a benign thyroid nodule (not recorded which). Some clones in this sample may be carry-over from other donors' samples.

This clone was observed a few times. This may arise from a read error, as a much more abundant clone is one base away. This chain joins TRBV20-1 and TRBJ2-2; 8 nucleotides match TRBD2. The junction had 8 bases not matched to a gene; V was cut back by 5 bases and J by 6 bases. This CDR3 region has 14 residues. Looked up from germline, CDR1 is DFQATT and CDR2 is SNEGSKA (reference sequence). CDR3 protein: CSAGRGGGAGELFF. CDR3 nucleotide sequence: TGCAGTGCTGGACGGGGGGGAGGGGCCGGGGAGCTGTTTTTT.

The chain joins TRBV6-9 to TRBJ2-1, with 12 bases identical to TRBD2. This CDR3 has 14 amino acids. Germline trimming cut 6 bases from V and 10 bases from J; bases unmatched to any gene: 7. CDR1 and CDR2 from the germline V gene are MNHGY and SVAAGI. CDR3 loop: CASRLAGGNWEQFF. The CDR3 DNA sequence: TGTGCCAGCAGACTAGCGGGAGGAAATTGGGAGCAGTTCTTC.

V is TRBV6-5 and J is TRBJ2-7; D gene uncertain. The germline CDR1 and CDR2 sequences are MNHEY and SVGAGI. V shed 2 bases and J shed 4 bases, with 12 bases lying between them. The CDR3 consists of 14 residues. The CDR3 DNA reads TGTGCCAGCAGTTACGAAGTCAGTATTTACGAGCAGTACTTC. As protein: CASSYEVSIYEQYF.

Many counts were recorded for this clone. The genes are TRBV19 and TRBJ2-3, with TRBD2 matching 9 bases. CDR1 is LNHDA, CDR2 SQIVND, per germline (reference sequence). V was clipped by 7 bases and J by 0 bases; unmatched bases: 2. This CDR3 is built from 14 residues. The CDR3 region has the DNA TGTGCCAGTAAGCGGGAGGCCAGCACAGATACGCAGTATTTT. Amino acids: CASKREASTDTQYF.

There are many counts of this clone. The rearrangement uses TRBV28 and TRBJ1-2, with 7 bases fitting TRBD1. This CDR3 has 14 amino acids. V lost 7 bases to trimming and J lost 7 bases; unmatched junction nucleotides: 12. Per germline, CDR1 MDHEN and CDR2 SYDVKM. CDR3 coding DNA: TGTGCCAGCAATCCCGGGACAGCCTCTGGTGGCTACACCTTC. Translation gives CASNPGTASGGYTF.

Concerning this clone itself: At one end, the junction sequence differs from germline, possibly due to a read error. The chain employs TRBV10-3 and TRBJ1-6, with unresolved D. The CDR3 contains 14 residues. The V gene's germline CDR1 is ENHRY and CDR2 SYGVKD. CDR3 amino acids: CAIARELGNSPLYF. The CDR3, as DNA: TGTGCCATCGCAAGGGAGCTAGGTAATTCACCCCTCTACTTT.

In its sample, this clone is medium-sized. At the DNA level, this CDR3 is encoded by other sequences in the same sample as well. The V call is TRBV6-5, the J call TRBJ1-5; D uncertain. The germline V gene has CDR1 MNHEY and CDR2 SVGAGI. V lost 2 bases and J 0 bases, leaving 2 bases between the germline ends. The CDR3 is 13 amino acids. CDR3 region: CASSYSSNQPQHF. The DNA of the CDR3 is TGTGCCAGCAGTTACAGTAGCAATCAGCCCCAGCATTTT.

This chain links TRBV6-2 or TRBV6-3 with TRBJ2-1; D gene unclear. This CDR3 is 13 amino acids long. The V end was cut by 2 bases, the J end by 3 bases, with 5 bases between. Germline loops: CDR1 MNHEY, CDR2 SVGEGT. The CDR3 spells CASSYKDYNEQFF. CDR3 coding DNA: TGTGCCAGCAGTTACAAGGACTACAATGAGCAGTTCTTC.

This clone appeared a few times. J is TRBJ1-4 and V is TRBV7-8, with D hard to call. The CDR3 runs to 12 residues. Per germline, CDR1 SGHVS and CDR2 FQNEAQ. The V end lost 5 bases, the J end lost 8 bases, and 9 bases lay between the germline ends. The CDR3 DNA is TGTGCCAGCAGCCTAGACTCGGAAAAACTGTTTTTT. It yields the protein CASSLDSEKLFF.

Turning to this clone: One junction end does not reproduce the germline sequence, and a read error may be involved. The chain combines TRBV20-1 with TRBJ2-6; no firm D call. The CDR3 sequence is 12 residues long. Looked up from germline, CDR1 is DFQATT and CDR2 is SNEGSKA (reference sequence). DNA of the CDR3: TGCAGTGTCCGGTCTGGGTCCAACTTCCTGACTTTC. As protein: CSVRSGSNFLTF.

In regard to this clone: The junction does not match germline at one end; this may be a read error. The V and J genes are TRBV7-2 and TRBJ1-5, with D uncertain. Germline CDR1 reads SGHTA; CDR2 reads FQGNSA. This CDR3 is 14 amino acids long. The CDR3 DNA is TGTGCCAGCAGCTTTTGTCATAGCTATCAGCCCCAGCATTTT. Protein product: CASSFCHSYQPQHF.

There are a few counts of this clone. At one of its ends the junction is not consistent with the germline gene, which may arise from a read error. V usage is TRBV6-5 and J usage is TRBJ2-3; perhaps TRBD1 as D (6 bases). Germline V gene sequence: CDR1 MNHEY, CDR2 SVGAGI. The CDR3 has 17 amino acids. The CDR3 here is CASSYYGAGVYPDTQYF. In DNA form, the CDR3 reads TGTGCCAGCAGTTACTACGGGGCAGGGGTATACCCAGATACTCAGTATTTT.

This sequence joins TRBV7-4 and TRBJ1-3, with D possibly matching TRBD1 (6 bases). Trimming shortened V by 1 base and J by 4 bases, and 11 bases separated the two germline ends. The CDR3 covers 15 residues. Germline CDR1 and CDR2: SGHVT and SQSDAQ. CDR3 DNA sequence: TGTGCCAGCAGCTTAGACCGGGGGCCCGGAAACACCATATATTTT. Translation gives CASSLDRGPGNTIYF.

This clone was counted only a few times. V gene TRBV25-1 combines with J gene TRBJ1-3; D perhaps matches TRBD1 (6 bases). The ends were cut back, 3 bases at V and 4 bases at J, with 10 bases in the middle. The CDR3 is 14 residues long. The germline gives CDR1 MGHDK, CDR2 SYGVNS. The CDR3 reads CASSDRGRGNTIYF. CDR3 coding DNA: TGTGCCAGCAGTGATCGGGGGCGCGGAAACACCATATATTTT.

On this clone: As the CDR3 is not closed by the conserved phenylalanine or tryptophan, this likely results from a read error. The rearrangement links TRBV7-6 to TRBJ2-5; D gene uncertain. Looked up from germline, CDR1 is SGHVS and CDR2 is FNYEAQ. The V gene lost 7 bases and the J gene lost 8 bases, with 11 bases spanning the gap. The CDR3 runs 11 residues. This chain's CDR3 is CASIPGDTQYL. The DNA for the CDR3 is TGTGCCAGCATCCCTGGTGATACCCAGTACCTC.

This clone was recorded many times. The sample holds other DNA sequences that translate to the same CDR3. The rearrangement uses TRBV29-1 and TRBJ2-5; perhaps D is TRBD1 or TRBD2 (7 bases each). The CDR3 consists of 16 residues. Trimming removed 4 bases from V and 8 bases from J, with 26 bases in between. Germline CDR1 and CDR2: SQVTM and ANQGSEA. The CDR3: CSVVEGQGGARGTQYF. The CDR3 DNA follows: TGCAGCGTTGTAGAGGGGCAGGGGGGGGCCCGGGGAACCCAGTACTTC.

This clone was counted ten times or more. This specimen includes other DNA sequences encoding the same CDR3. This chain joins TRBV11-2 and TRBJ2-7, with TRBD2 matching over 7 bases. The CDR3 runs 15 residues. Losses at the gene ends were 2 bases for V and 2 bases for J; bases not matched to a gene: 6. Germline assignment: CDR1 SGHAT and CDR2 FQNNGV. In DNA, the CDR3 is TGTGCCAGCAGCTTACTAGTGGGAGGGCCCTACGAGCAGTACTTC. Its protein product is CASSLLVGGPYEQYF.

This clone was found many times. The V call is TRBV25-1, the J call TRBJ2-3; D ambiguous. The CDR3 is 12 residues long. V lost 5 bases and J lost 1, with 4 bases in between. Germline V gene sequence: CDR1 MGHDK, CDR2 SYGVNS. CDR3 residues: CASSQGTDTQYF. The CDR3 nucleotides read TGTGCCAGCAGTCAGGGCACAGATACGCAGTATTTT.

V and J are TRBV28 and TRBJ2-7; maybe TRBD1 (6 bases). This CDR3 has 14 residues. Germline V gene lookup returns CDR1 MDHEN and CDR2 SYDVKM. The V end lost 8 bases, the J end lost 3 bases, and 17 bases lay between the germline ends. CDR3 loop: CASARKDSIYEQYF. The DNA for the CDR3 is TGTGCCAGCGCGCGAAAGGACAGCATCTACGAGCAGTACTTC.

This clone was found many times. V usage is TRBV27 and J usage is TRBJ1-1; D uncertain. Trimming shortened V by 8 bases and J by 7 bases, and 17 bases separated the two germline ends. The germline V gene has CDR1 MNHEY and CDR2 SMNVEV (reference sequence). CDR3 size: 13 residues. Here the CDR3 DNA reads TGTGCCAGCGGGCACGGGCCGGAGGGTGAAGCTTTCTTT. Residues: CASGHGPEGEAFF.

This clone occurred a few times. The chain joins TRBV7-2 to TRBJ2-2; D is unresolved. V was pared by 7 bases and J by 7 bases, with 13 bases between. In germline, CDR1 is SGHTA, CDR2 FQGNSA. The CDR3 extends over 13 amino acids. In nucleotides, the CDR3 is TGTGCCAGCATCGTATTATCGGTCGGGGAGCTGTTTTTT. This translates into CASIVLSVGELFF. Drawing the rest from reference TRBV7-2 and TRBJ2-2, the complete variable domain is GAGVSQSPSNKVTEKGKDVELRCDPISGHTALYWYRQSLGQGLEFLIYFQGNSAPDKSGLPSDRFSAERTGGSVSTLTIQRTQQEDSAVYLCASIVLSVGELFFGEGSRLTVL.